This TCR beta chain was recovered during a study of CD8 T cells in ankylosing spondylitis. Germline-derived CDR1 and CDR2 are SQVTM and ANQGSEA. The trim removed 7 bases at V and 2 bases at J, leaving 11 bases unmatched. This CDR3 comprises 14 residues. Study observations and caveats: Previously reported in reactive arthritis synovial fluid and blood were some of the motif variants. What seemed typical of ankylosing spondylitis blood was a TCR beta motif built from eight highly homologous variants.

The table lists this clonotype with a few counts. The antigen remains undetermined. TCRdb recomputed calls from the 5' RACE reads with MiXCR, one row per CDR3 protein. The sample shows about 130,000 distinct CDR3 sequences, roughly 18% of them seen only once. The receptor was isolated from a male donor with ankylosing spondylitis. Sequencing was carried out using blood, either unsorted or a sorted T cell fraction (not recorded which). The rearrangement links TRBV29-1 to TRBJ2-7; 7 bases map to TRBD2. CDR3 in amino acids: CSGGGSIATYEQYF. CDR3 DNA sequence: TGCAGCGGGGGGGGGAGCATCGCCACCTACGAGCAGTACTTC.